The table lists the clone carrying this TCR beta chain with a few counts. Its cognate antigen is unknown. From the germline J gene comes the end of the CDR3, since the read stops 3 residues before it. Germline CDR1 and CDR2: SGHAT and FQNNGV. The CDR3 length is 14 residues. The ends lost 1 base at V and 6 bases at J; junction bases unmatched: 2. The data are from a study of T cell clonality in common variable immunodeficiency. Of CVID subjects, about 15 were female and 29 male, mean age 40. Caucasian heritage predominated among both patients and controls. Whole-study findings and limits: The cause of increased CVID clonality remains unclear without subpopulation sequencing. In common variable immunodeficiency, TCR beta chains reportedly carried fewer deletions and N-nucleotide insertions.

Equal genomic DNA amounts from CVID and control samples were sequenced. Produced via immunoSEQ multiplex PCR; TCRdb's table is partial and in-frame only. This sample has 32,000 or so clones, each found more than once. Sequencing was carried out using peripheral blood mononuclear cells. The J gene is TRBJ2-7, the V gene TRBV11-2; TRBD1 matches at 11 bases. The receptor comes from a human donor with common variable immunodeficiency. CDR3 sequence: CASSLGGTGGEQYF. The sequenced part of the CDR3 DNA is TGTGCCAGCAGCTTAGGAGGGACAGGGGGCGAG.